This T cell receptor (beta chain) was sequenced for a study of T cell changes during pregnancy in multiple sclerosis. Here immunoSEQ multiplex PCR was the method, and the copy in TCRdb shows in-frame clones only, minus some. The repertoire includes around 97,000 clones, roughly 93% of them detected once, and 0.9% to 0.95% sits in the top ten. Germline CDR1 and CDR2: MDHEN and SYDVKM. The CDR3 is 15 residues long. Trimming left V 2 bases short and J 5 bases short, with 13 bases between. V usage is TRBV28 and J usage is TRBJ1-5; possible D gene TRBD1, 6 bases. The sequence was obtained from a female donor with multiple sclerosis, enrolled in a pregnancy study. The sample consisted of peripheral blood, taken after pregnancy. The CDR3 protein is CASSLTQGRDQPQHF. DNA of the CDR3: TGTGCCAGCAGTTTAACACAGGGACGGGATCAGCCCCAGCATTTT.